This T cell receptor beta chain was observed in a study of Graves' ophthalmopathy and Graves' hyperthyroidism. Findings of the study overall: Discriminating ophthalmopathy from stable hyperthyroidism, a 13-signature model attained a sensitivity of 85% to 90% and a specificity of about 81%.

CDR3 length: 14 amino acids. V lost 6 bases to trimming and J lost 3 bases, with 14 bases between them. Per the germline V gene, CDR1 is WSHSY and CDR2 is SAAADI. For this clonotype: The antigen remains undetermined. With a much larger clone just one base away, this may be a read error.

Investigators amplified TCR beta CDR3 regions from RNA transcripts. Second-round multiplex PCR came after a first-round RT-PCR that employed HTBI primers. TCRdb analysed the multiplex PCR reads with MiXCR anew, one entry per CDR3 protein. The data show around 1.1 million distinct CDR3 sequences, about two fifths seen once. V is TRBV10-2 and J is TRBJ1-2; D unresolved. The TCR comes from an adult man with Graves' hyperthyroidism. The source material was peripheral blood or thyroid tissue (not recorded which). The DNA of the CDR3 is TGCGCCAGCAGGCGGGCAGAAGCTGACTATGGCTACACCTTC. Translated, it gives CASRRAEADYGYTF.